The T cell receptor (beta chain) under discussion was sequenced for a study of lymphopenia after photon versus proton radiotherapy. About this clone itself: Its target is unknown.

General study points: Proton therapy kept repertoires fairly stable, unlike photons, which gained effector/memory cells. Post-nadir diversity loss with photons came from oligoclonal expansion, particularly CD8+ Temra cells.

Deletions cut 5 bases from V and 6 bases from J, with 8 bases between. This CDR3 contains 11 residues. CDR1 and CDR2 from the germline V gene are MDHEN and SYDVKM. Using immunoSEQ multiplex PCR, the repertoire was profiled, and TCRdb retains in-frame clones only, with some absent. The sample has under 70,000 clones; under 95% are singletons. The sequence was obtained from a middle-aged woman with cholangiocarcinoma. The chain employs TRBV28 and TRBJ2-7; D is undetermined. Sequences were derived from peripheral blood, sampled from a patient treated with photon-based radiotherapy. Here the CDR3 DNA reads TGTGCCAGCAGTGAAGGGTTCGAGCAGTACTTC. Amino acid sequence: CASSEGFEQYF.